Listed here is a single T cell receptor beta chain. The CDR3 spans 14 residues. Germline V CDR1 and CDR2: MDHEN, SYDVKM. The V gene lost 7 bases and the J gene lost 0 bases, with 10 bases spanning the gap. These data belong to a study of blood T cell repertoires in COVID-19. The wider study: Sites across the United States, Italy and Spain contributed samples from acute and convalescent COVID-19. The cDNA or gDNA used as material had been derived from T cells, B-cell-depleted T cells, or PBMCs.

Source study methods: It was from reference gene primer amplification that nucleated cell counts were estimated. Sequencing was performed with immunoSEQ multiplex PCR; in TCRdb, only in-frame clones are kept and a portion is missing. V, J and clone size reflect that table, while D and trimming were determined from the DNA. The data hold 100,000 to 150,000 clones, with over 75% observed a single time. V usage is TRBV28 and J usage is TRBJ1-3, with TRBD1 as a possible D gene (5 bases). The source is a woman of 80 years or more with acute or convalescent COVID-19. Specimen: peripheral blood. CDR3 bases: TGTGCCAGCAAAGGAGGGACCTCTGGAAACACCATATATTTT. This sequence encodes CASKGGTSGNTIYF.